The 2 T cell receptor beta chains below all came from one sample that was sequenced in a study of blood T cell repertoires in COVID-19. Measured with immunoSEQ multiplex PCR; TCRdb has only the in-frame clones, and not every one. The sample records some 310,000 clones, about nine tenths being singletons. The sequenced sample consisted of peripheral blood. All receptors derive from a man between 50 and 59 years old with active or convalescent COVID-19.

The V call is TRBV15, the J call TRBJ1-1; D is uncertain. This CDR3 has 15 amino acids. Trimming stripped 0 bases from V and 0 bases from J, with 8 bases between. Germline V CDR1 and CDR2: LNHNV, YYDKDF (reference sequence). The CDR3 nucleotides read TGTGCCACCAGCAGAGATGCGGTCTTGAACACTGAAGCTTTCTTT. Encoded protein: CATSRDAVLNTEAFF.

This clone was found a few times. The CDR3 DNA sequence: TGTGCCAGAAGCGGGGGACAGGGGGCAAAGACCCAGTACTTC. It yields the protein CARSGGQGAKTQYF. This chain uses TRBV7-5 with TRBJ2-5; the D call TRBD1 from the table was never checked on the DNA. TRBV7-5 is labeled a pseudogene. This CDR3 is 14 amino acids long.